This TCR beta chain was recovered during a study of cytomegalovirus exposure and HLA in healthy donors. The study ran its PCR with 60 Vbeta and 13 Jbeta primers. Using immunoSEQ multiplex PCR, the repertoire was profiled, and TCRdb retains in-frame clones only, with some absent. The profile shows some 110,000 clones, just under 70% of them singletons. Germline CDR1 is MNHNS and CDR2 is SASEGT. The CDR3 spans 13 residues. Deletions cut 4 bases from V and 6 bases from J, with 10 bases between. The receptor was derived from a man aged 25 to 40 in good health and CMV-seropositive. V and J are TRBV6-1 and TRBJ1-5; TRBD1 is a possible D gene (5 bases). The specimen sequenced was PBMCs. The CDR3 nucleotides are TGTGCCAGCAGTGGACTCAGGGTTCAGCCCCAGCATTTT. It encodes CASSGLRVQPQHF.